The clone carrying this TCR beta chain is labeled as large. Its target is not known. The source of the sample is a study of chemoradiotherapy in HPV16-positive cancers. TCRdb's table, derived via immunoSEQ multiplex PCR, lists solely in-frame clones and lacks some. The table includes about 8,600 clones, roughly nine tenths detected once. CDR1 is SGDLS and CDR2 is YYNGEE in the germline V gene. Trimming cost V 5 bases and J 1 base, with 18 bases left between them. The CDR3 length is 17 residues. Study-level findings and limits: HPV-specific T cells were functionally defined from only a couple of HPV16-positive patients.

The material was blood, obtained from a patient who underwent chemoradiotherapy. The TCR comes from a human donor with HPV-associated anogenital cancer. The V call is TRBV9, the J call TRBJ2-2; D call uncertain. The CDR3 sequence is CASSPRIGDLNTGELFF. CDR3 DNA: TGTGCCAGCAGTCCCAGGATTGGGGATCTGAACACCGGGGAGCTGTTTTTT. Supplemented by reference TRBV9 and TRBJ2-2, the full variable domain reads DSGVTQTPKHLITATGQRVTLRCSPRSGDLSVYWYQQSLDQGLQFLIQYYNGEERAKGNILERFSAQQFPDLHSELNLSSLELGDSALYFCASSPRIGDLNTGELFFGEGSRLTVL.